The clone carrying this TCR beta chain showed up just a few times. No antigen is known for it. The read ends 3 residues early relative to the CDR3; the germline J gene fills the gap. V was pared by 0 bases and J by 2 bases, with 10 bases between. This CDR3 has 15 residues. The V gene's germline CDR1 is LNHDA and CDR2 SQIVND (reference sequence). Using immunoSEQ multiplex PCR, the repertoire was profiled, and TCRdb retains in-frame clones only, with some absent. The specimen has tens of thousands of clones, none found just once. The sample comes from a study of T cell clonality in common variable immunodeficiency. Points from the study as a whole: T cell subpopulation sequencing would be needed to explain CVID clonality. Shared TCRbeta clones were fewer between CVID subjects than controls.

Most patients and controls had Caucasian heritage. The sample taken for sequencing was peripheral blood mononuclear cells. The chain employs TRBV19 and TRBJ1-2; no reliable D call. The TCR sequence derives from a person aged 18-69 years in good health. CDR3 DNA, as far as it was read: TGTGCCAGTAGTATAGAGAAACTATCGAACTATGGC. This codes for CASSIEKLSNYG. The whole CDR3 protein is CASSIEKLSNYGYTF.